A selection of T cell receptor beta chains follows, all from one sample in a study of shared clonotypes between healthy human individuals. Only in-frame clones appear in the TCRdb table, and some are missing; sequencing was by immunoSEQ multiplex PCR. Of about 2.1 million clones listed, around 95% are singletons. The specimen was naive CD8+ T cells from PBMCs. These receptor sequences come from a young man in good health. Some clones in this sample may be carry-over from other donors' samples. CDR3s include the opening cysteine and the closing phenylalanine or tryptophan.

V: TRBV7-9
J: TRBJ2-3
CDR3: CASSRTGDEGTDTQYF

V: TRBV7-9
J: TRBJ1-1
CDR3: CASSEPGQEAFF

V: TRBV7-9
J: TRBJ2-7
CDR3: CASSLVLSHEQYF

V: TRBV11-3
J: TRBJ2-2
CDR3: CASSLGTFLNTGELFF

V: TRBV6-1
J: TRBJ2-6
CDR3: CASRSGANVLTF

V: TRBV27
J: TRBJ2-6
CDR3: CASSNLGASGANVLTF

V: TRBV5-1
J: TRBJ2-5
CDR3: CASSFSSQLETQYF

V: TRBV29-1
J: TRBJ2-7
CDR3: CSVVRADRAAPHEQYF

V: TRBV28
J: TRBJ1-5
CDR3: CASAGTGHPNQPQHF

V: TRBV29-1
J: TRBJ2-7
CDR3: CSVAGQTTYEQYF

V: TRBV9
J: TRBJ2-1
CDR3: CASSSAGSQVNEQFF

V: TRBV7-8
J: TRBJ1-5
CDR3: CASSLTGPGYSNQPQHF

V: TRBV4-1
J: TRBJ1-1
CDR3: CASSQGDGEAFF

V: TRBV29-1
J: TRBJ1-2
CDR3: CSVDHTDVYTF

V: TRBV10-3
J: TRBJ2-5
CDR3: CAMSGGQQETQYF

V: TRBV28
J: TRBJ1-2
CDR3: CASSLTGNYGYTF

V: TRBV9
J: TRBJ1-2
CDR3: CASSRTGEGYTF

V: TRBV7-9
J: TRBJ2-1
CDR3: CASSPGGLAGTNEQFF

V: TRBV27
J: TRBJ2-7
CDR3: CASSFGRGSSYEQYF

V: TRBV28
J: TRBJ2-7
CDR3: CASSPLPYEQYF

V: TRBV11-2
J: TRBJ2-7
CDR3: CASSFPWGFVSSEQYF

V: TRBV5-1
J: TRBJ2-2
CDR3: CASRWGATGELFF

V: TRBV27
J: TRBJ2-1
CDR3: CASSPDPGLAEQFF

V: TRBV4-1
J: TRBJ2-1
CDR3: CASSQEPRINEQFF

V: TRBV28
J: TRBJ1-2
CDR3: CASSPNLGQNPNYGYTF

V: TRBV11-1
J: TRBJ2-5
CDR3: CASSYRTGEETQYF

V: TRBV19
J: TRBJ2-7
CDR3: CASSTRGDRGYEQYF

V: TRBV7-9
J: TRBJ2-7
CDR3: CASSTTRLEQYF

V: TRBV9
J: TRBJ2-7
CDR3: CASSVGTSGYNYEQYF

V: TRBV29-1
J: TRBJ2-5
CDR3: CSVEDTGWAQETQYF

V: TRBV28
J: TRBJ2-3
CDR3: CASGTVPRGRRDTQYF